This note documents a single T cell receptor (beta chain) sequence. One end of the junction is discordant with germline, which a read error may explain. This sample was included in a study of blood T cells in healthy people across ages. Sample-barcoded 5' priming and a J-beta primer mix drove a second PCR of about 6 to 12 cycles. Using its own MiXCR run on the 5' RACE reads, TCRdb lists one record per CDR3 protein. The sample shows about 1.8 million distinct CDR3 sequences, about 50% of them seen only once. This CDR3 is built from 18 residues. Germline loops: CDR1 SSHAT, CDR2 FNYEAQ (reference sequence).

The chain employs TRBV7-7 and TRBJ2-7, with 7 bases fitting TRBD2. The J call is uncertain, as TRBJ2-5 better fits the DNA end. The receptor's source is a woman between 40 and 50 years old in good health. Material: blood. In nucleotides, the CDR3 is TGTGCTAGCACCCCGGAGTCTAGCGGATTGGGGGTGGCAGAGACCCAGTACTTC. Translated: CASTPESSGLGVAETQYF.